This TCR beta chain is from a study of blood T cell repertoires in COVID-19. This table comes from immunoSEQ multiplex PCR, and its TCRdb copy is limited to in-frame clones, with some not included. The table lists approximately 250,000 clones, about 91% of them singletons. The CDR3 has 15 amino acids. The V and J ends lost 5 bases and 1 base respectively, with 14 bases between them. Germline CDR1 and CDR2: SGHTA and FQGNSA. The chain carries TRBV7-2 and TRBJ2-5, with a weak D call TRBD1 (5 bases). This sequence was found in a woman in her 40s with acute COVID-19. Sequencing used PBMCs or T cells enriched from blood (not recorded which). CDR3 loop: CASSLRQTSQETQYF. In DNA form, the CDR3 reads TGTGCCAGCAGCCTTCGACAGACCTCCCAAGAGACCCAGTACTTC.